This T cell receptor (beta chain) was sequenced during a study of blood T cell repertoires in COVID-19. Background on the study: Both acute and convalescent COVID-19 samples were obtained from the United States, Italy and Spain. PBMCs, B-cell-depleted T cells, or T cells were the source of the cDNA or gDNA that made up the material.

Original processing notes: Amplified reference gene primers provided the basis for estimating nucleated cell counts. The table came from immunoSEQ multiplex PCR; TCRdb's copy has only in-frame clones and leaves some out. The V and J calls and clone size come from that table; D and trimming were worked out from the DNA. The table records under 110,000 clones, about two thirds of them present only once. Germline assignment: CDR1 MRHNA and CDR2 SNTAGT. The V segment lost 4 bases and the J segment 7 bases; nucleotides outside the gene matches: 4. This CDR3 is built from 14 residues. V and J are TRBV6-4 and TRBJ2-1, with 10 bases fitting TRBD2. This TCR came from a human donor with acute or convalescent COVID-19. The donor label of this sample is uncertain. The sequenced sample consisted of peripheral blood. CDR3 nucleotides: TGTGCCAGCAGTGGAAGCGGGGGGGCAAATGAGCAGTTCTTC. It yields the protein CASSGSGGANEQFF.